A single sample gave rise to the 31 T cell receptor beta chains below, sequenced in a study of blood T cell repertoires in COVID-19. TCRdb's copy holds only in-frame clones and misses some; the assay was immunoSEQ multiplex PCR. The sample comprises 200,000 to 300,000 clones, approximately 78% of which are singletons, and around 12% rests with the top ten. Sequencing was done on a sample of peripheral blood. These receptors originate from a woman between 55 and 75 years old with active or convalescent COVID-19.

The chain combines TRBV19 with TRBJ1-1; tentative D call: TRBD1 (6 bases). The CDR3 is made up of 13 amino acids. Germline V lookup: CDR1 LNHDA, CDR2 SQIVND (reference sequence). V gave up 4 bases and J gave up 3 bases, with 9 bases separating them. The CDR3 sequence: CASSTQGHTEAFF. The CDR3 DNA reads TGTGCCAGTAGTACACAGGGTCACACTGAAGCTTTCTTT.

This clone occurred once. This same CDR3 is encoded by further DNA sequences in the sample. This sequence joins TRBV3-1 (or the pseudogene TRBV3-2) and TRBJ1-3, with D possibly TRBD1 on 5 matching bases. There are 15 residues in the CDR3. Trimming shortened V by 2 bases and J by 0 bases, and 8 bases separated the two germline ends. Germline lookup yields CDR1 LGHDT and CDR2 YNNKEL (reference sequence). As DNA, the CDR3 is TGTGCCAGCAGCCAACAGGGTTCCTCTGGAAACACCATATATTTT. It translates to CASSQQGSSGNTIYF.

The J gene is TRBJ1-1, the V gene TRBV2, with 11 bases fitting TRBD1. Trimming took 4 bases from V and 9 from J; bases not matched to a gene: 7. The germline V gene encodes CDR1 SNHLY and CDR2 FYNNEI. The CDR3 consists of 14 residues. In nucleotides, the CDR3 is TGTGCCAGCAGTGGGACAGGGGGCGCATTTCAAGCTTTCTTT. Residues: CASSGTGGAFQAFF.

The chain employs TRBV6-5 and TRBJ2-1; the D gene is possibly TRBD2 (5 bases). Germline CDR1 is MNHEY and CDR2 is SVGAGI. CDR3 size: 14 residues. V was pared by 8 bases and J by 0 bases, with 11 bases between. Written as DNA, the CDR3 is TGTGCCAGCGGAGGTTGGAGCTCCTACAATGAGCAGTTCTTC. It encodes CASGGWSSYNEQFF.

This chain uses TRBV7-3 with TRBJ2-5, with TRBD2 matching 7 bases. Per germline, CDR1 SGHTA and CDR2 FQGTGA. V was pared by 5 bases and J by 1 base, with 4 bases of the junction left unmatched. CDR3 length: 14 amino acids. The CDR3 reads CASSPSGVQETQYF. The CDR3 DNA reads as TGTGCCAGCAGCCCGAGCGGGGTCCAAGAGACCCAGTACTTC.

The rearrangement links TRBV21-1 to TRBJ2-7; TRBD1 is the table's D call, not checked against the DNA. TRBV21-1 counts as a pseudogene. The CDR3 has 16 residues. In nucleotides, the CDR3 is TGTGCCAGCAGCAAAGGAACCAGGGTTTCCCTCGACGAGCAGTACTTC. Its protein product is CASSKGTRVSLDEQYF.

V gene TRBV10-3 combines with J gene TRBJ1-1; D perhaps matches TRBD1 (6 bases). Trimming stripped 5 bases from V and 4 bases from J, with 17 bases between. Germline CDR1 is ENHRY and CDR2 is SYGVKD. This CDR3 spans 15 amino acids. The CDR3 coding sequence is TGTGCCATCAGTTTACAAACAGGGCGAAGCACTGAAGCTTTCTTT. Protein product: CAISLQTGRSTEAFF.

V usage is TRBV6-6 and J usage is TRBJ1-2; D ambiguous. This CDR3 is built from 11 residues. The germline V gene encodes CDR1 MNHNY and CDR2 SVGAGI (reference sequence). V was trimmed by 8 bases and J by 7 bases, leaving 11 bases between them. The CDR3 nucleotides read TGTGCCAGCCGAGCGAGGGCTGGCTACACCTTC. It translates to CASRARAGYTF.

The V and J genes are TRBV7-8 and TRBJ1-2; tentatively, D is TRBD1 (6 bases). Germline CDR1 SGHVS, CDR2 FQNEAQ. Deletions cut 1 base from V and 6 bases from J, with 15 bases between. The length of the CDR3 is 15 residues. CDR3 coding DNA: TGTGCCAGCAGCTTAGGGAGACGGACAGCTGATGGCTACACCTTC. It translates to CASSLGRRTADGYTF. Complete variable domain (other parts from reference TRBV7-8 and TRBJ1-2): GAGVSQSPRYKVAKRGQDVALRCDPISGHVSLFWYQQALGQGPEFLTYFQNEAQLDKSGLPSDRFFAERPEGSVSTLKIQRTQQEDSAVYLCASSLGRRTADGYTFGSGTRLTVV.

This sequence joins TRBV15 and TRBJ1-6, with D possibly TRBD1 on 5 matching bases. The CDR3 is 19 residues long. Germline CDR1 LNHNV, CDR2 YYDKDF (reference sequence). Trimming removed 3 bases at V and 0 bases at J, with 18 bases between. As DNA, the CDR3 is TGTGCCACCAGCAGGCCGCCTGGGGCAGGATCCTCCTATAATTCACCCCTCCACTTT. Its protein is CATSRPPGAGSSYNSPLHF.

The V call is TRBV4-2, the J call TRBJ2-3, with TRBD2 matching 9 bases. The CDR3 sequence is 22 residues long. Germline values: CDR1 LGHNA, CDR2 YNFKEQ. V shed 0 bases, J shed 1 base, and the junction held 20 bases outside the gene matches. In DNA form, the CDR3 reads TGTGCCAGCAGCCAAGAATTTCTCCCTCCAGGCGGGGGGGTGTTCCGCACAGATACGCAGTATTTT. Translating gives CASSQEFLPPGGGVFRTDTQYF.

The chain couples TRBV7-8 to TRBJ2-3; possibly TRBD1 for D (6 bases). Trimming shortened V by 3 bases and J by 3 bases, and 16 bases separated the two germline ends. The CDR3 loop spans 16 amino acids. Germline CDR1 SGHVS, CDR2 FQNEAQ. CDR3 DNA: TGTGCCAGCAGCTTTGAGTCCACAGGGAAAACAGATACGCAGTATTTT. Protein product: CASSFESTGKTDTQYF.

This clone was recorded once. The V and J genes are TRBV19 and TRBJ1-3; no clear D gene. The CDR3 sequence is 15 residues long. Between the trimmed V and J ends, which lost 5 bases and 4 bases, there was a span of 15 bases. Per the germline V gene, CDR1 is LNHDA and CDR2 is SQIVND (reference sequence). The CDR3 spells CASSPGLFGGNTIYF. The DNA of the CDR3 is TGTGCCAGTAGTCCGGGTCTTTTCGGCGGAAACACCATATATTTT.

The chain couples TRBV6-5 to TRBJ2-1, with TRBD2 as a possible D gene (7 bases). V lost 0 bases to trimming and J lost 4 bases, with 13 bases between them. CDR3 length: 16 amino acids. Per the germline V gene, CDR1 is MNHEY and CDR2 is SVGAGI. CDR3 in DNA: TGTGCCAGCAGTTACTCGGAGGGGGGGATTTACAATGAGCAGTTCTTC. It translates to CASSYSEGGIYNEQFF.

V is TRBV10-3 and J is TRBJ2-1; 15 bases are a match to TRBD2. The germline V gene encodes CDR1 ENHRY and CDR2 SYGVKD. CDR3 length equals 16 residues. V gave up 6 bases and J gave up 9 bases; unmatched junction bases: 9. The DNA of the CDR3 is TGTGCCATCAGGGGGCCCGGGACTAGCGGGGGGAGTGAGCAGTTCTTC. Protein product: CAIRGPGTSGGSEQFF.

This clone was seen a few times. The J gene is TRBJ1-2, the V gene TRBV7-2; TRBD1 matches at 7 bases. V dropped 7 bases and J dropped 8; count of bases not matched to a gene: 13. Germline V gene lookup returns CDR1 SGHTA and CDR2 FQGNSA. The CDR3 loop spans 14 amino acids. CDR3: CASTRGGQTYGYTF. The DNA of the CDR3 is TGTGCCAGCACCCGGGGGGGACAGACTTACGGCTACACCTTC.

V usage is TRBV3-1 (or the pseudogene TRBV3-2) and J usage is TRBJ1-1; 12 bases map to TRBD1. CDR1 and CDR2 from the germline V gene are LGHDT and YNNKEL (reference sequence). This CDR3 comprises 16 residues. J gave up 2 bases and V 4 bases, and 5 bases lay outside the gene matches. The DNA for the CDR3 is TGTGCCAGCAGCCCCAGGGACAGGGGGCGAAACACTGAAGCTTTCTTT. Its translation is CASSPRDRGRNTEAFF.

The CDR3 nucleotides read TGTGCCAGCAGTTACTCGGACAGATCTAACTATGGCTACACCTTC. Translated: CASSYSDRSNYGYTF. V is TRBV6-5 and J is TRBJ1-2, with D possibly TRBD1 on 6 matching bases. The CDR3 has 15 residues. Per germline, CDR1 MNHEY and CDR2 SVGAGI. V gave up 0 bases and J gave up 0 bases, with 8 bases separating them.

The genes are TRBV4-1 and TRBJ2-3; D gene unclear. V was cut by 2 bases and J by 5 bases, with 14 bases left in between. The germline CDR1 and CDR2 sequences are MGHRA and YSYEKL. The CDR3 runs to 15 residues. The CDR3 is CASSQRSLVGDTQYF. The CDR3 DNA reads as TGCGCCAGCAGCCAAAGATCTCTGGTCGGAGATACGCAGTATTTT.

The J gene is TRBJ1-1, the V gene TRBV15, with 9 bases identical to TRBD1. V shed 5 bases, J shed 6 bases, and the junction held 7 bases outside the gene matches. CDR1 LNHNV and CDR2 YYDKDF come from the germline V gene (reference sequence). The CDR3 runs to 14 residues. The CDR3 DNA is TGTGCCACCAGCGGCAGGGGGACAGGGCCTGAAGCTTTCTTT. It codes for CATSGRGTGPEAFF.

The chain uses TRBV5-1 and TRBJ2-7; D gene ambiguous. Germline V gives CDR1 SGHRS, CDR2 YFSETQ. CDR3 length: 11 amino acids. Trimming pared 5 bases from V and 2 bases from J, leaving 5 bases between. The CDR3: CASSSAYEQYF. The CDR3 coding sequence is TGCGCCAGCAGTTCCGCCTACGAGCAGTACTTC.

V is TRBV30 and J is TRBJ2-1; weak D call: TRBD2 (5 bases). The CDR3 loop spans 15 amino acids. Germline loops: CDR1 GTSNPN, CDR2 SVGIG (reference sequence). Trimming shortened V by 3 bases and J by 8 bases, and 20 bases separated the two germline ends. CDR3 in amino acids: CAWRPRTSLRDEQFF. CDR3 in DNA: TGTGCCTGGAGACCCAGGACTTCCCTCCGAGATGAGCAGTTCTTC.

The CDR3 DNA follows: TGTGCCAGCAGGTATCCCGGGACAGGGAATCAGCCCCAGCATTTT. Amino acids: CASRYPGTGNQPQHF. The rearrangement uses TRBV7-3 and TRBJ1-5, with TRBD1 matching 9 bases. The V and J ends lost 6 bases and 4 bases, in that order; junction bases with no gene match: 7. Germline CDR1 is SGHTA and CDR2 is FQGTGA. CDR3 length equals 15 residues.

The CDR3 reads CASARQNTEAFF. DNA for the CDR3: TGTGCCAGCGCGCGGCAGAACACTGAAGCTTTCTTT. This sequence joins TRBV6-6 and TRBJ1-1; D is ambiguous. The V gene's germline CDR1 is MNHNY and CDR2 SVGAGI (reference sequence). The CDR3 is 12 amino acids. V was shortened by 8 bases and J by 1 base, with 8 bases between the two germline ends.

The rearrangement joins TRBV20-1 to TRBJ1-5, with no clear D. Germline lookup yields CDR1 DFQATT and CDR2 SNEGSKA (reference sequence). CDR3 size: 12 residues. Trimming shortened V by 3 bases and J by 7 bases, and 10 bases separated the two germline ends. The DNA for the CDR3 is TGCAGTGCTAGTACGGAGGGACAGCCCCAGCATTTT. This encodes CSASTEGQPQHF.

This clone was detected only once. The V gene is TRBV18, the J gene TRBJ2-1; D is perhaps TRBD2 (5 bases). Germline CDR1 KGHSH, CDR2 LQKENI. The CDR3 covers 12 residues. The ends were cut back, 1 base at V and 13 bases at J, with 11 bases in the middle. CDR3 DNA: TGTGCCAGCTCACCACAAGTCGGGGAACAGTTCTTC. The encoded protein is CASSPQVGEQFF.

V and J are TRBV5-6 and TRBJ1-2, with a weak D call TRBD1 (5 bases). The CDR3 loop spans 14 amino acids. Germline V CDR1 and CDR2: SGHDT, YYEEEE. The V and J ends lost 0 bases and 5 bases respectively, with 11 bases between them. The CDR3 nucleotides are TGTGCCAGCAGCTTGGATCAGGGATGGTATGGCTACACCTTC. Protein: CASSLDQGWYGYTF.

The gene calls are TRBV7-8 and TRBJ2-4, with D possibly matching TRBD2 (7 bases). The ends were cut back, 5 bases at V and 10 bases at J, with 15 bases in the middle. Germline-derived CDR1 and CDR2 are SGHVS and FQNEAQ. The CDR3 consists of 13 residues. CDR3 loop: CASSPNREGIQYF. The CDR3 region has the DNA TGTGCCAGCAGCCCCAACAGGGAGGGGATTCAGTACTTC.

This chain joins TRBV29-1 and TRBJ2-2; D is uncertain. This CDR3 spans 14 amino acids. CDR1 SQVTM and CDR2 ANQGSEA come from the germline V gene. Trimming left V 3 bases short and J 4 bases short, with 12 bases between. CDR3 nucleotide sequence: TGCAGCGTTGACGGCCAGCAGGCCACCGGGGAGCTGTTTTTT. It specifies CSVDGQQATGELFF.

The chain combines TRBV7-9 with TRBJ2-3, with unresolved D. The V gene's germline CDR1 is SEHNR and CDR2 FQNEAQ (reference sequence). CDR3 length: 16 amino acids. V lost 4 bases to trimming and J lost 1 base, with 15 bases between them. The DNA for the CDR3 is TGTGCCAGCAGCTCCCTCGGCGCGGTGGGCACAGATACGCAGTATTTT. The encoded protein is CASSSLGAVGTDTQYF.

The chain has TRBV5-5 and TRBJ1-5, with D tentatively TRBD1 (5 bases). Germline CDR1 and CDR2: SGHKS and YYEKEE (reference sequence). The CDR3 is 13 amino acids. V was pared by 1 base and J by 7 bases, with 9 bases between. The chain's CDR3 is CASSLQGGQPQHF. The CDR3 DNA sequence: TGTGCCAGCAGCTTGCAGGGAGGACAGCCCCAGCATTTT.